One T cell receptor beta chain is described in this entry. The antigen is not known. The data were obtained in a study of shared clonotypes between healthy human individuals. The wider study: CD4 naive cells filled three plates per donor, CD4 memory three, CD8 naive two and CD8 memory one.

Both subsets, CD45RA+ naive and CD45RA-negative memory, were split from the CD4+ cells. CDR3 length: 18 amino acids. Trimming removed 1 base at V and 4 bases at J, with 18 bases between. CDR1 is SGHKS and CDR2 is YYEKEE in the germline V gene (reference sequence). Sequenced by immunoSEQ multiplex PCR; TCRdb stores in-frame clones only, minus some. This sample has 1,500,000 or so clones, with 98% to 99% found just once. Regarding the study as a whole: Sequencing depth was a factor that was expected to affect clonotype sharing among donors.

Sequenced input: naive CD4+ T cells sorted from blood. Subset defined: CD45RA+ positively selected. The genes are TRBV5-5 and TRBJ2-6, with D hard to call. The receptor was isolated from a man younger than 45 in good health. The CDR3, as DNA: TGTGCCAGCAGCTTGCTCTTTTCAGGCGTCATGGGGGCCAACGTCCTGACTTTC. This translates into CASSLLFSGVMGANVLTF.